The present TCR beta chain was sequenced within a study of T cells in localized non-small cell lung cancer. Study-level points and caveats: A raised T cell density in blood coincided with lengthier overall survival. Tumor samples were not multi-region, leaving intratumor heterogeneity unexcluded. Uninvolved adjacent lung had the highest recorded T cell clonality, with tumor below it.

This CDR3 is built from 16 residues. Germline assignment: CDR1 SGHNT and CDR2 YYREEE (reference sequence). With 4 bases clipped from V and 5 bases from J, the junction kept 9 bases outside the gene matches. Generated by immunoSEQ multiplex PCR, the TCRdb table keeps only in-frame clones and is missing some. This sample has 20,000 to 25,000 clones, with under 90% found just once. A word on this clone: Its antigen is not known.

This chain joins TRBV5-4 and TRBJ2-3; TRBD2 matches at 11 bases. The specimen comprised peripheral blood, sampled before any cancer treatment. This sequence was found in a man aged 40 to 70 with stage I squamous cell lung carcinoma. CDR3 sequence (DNA): TGTGCCAGCAGCATGATAGCGGGGGGGCTGCAAGATACGCAGTATTTT. As protein: CASSMIAGGLQDTQYF.